This entry lists 29 T cell receptor beta chains sequenced from one sample in a study of T-cell memory formation after mild COVID-19. Via MiXCR, TCRdb re-called the 5' RACE reads, giving one row per CDR3 protein. Of almost 350,000 distinct CDR3 sequences in the sample, 20% to 25% are singletons; the top ten hold 21%. The sequencing sample was made of PBMCs or a T cell subset sorted from them (not recorded which). The source is a young man who had mild COVID-19 (a few samples of this study predate the infection). Cell type and time point are not known.

The chain carries TRBV18 and TRBJ1-1; D might be TRBD1 (6 bases). The V and J ends lost 3 bases and 8 bases respectively, with 10 bases between them. Per germline, CDR1 KGHSH and CDR2 LQKENI. The CDR3 covers 12 residues. DNA of the CDR3: TGTGCCAGCTCACCTCGACAGGAAGAAGCTTTCTTT. This sequence encodes CASSPRQEEAFF.

The chain links TRBV7-3 to TRBJ2-1; 10 bases fit TRBD2. Germline lookup yields CDR1 SGHTA and CDR2 FQGTGA. The CDR3 is 15 amino acids. Trimming at V came to 4 bases and at J to 1 base, leaving 1 base not matched to a gene. For the CDR3, the DNA is TGTGCCAGCAGCTCTAGCGGGGGTTCCTACAATGAGCAGTTCTTC. Its protein is CASSSSGGSYNEQFF.

CDR3 sequence (DNA): TGTGCCACCAGCAGTAGATGGACAGGGGGATCAGATACGCAGTATTTT. It is translated as CATSSRWTGGSDTQYF. The chain employs TRBV15 and TRBJ2-3; TRBD1 agrees at 10 bases. The germline CDR1 and CDR2 sequences are LNHNV and YYDKDF (reference sequence). The trim removed 3 bases at V and 4 bases at J, leaving 7 bases unmatched. The CDR3 is 16 amino acids.

V gene TRBV7-8 combines with J gene TRBJ2-1; 7 positions agree with TRBD2. This CDR3 has 17 residues. CDR1 and CDR2 (germline): SGHVS, FQNEAQ. The ends lost 4 bases at V and 3 bases at J; junction bases unmatched: 12. The CDR3 DNA follows: TGTGCCAGCAGCTCGCGTAAAACGGGGGGAGACTACAATGAGCAGTTCTTC. Translating gives CASSSRKTGGDYNEQFF.

CDR3 nucleotide sequence: TGTGCCAGCAGTACCCCGACAGGGGGGAACGAGCAGTACGTC. Its protein is CASSTPTGGNEQYV. J is TRBJ2-7 and V is TRBV6-2 or TRBV6-3, with TRBD1 matching 9 bases. CDR3 length: 14 amino acids. The ends lost 5 bases at V and 5 bases at J; junction bases unmatched: 7. Per the germline V gene, CDR1 is MNHEY and CDR2 is SVGEGT.

The rearrangement joins TRBV6-1 to TRBJ1-2, with D perhaps matching TRBD1 (5 bases). The V and J ends lost 3 bases and 6 bases respectively, with 11 bases between them. The CDR3 is 13 residues long. Germline V gives CDR1 MNHNS, CDR2 SASEGT. The CDR3 loop is CASSESRDHGYTF. The CDR3 nucleotides are TGTGCCAGCAGTGAGTCAAGGGACCATGGCTACACCTTC.

This clonotype was observed a few times. This sequence joins TRBV20-1 and TRBJ2-7; 7 bases are a match to TRBD2. Germline V gene lookup returns CDR1 DFQATT and CDR2 SNEGSKA (reference sequence). This CDR3 contains 14 residues. After removal of 3 bases from V and 6 bases from J, the junction contained 11 bases not matched to a gene. The CDR3 here is CSARGSGGLLEQYF. CDR3 DNA: TGCAGTGCTAGGGGTTCGGGGGGTTTACTCGAGCAGTACTTC.

This chain uses TRBV5-1 with TRBJ2-1, with TRBD2 matching over 10 bases. J was trimmed by 6 bases and V by 8 bases; bases with no gene match: 8. The CDR3 has 14 amino acids. The V gene's germline CDR1 is SGHRS and CDR2 YFSETQ. This chain's CDR3 is CASAPSGGVNEQFF. The DNA for the CDR3 is TGCGCCAGTGCCCCTAGCGGGGGTGTCAATGAGCAGTTCTTC.

This clonotype was observed at least ten times. One end of the junction does not line up with germline, which may come from a read error. The chain couples TRBV6-5 to TRBJ2-3; possible D gene TRBD1, 6 bases. The J call may be wrong; the DNA end is better matched by TRBJ2-5. Germline V lookup: CDR1 MNHEY, CDR2 SVGAGI. The CDR3 runs 11 residues. The CDR3 here is CASSLGGTQYF. The CDR3 DNA sequence: TGTGCTAGCAGCTTAGGGGGGACCCAGTACTTC.

This clonotype has more than one count but fewer than ten. The gene calls are TRBV14 and TRBJ1-1; D perhaps matches TRBD1 (5 bases). Germline CDR1 is SGHDN and CDR2 is FVKESK. V gave up 5 bases and J gave up 0 bases, with 10 bases separating them. The CDR3 covers 14 residues. CDR3 sequence: CASSGGPLNTEAFF. DNA of the CDR3: TGTGCCAGCAGCGGGGGTCCTTTGAACACTGAAGCTTTCTTT.

Here the CDR3 reads CASSASLGTEAFF. The CDR3 coding sequence is TGTGCCAGTAGTGCCTCCCTGGGCACTGAAGCTTTCTTT. V gene TRBV19 combines with J gene TRBJ1-1, with D unresolved. This CDR3 region has 13 residues. The germline V gene has CDR1 LNHDA and CDR2 SQIVND (reference sequence). V gave up 5 bases and J gave up 4 bases, with 11 bases separating them.

The genes are TRBV5-1 and TRBJ1-6; D unclear. V gave up 0 bases and J gave up 6 bases, with 7 bases separating them. This CDR3 region has 14 residues. CDR1 SGHRS and CDR2 YFSETQ come from the germline V gene. The CDR3 DNA reads TGCGCCAGCAGCTTGGTAGCTTCTAATTCACCCCTCCACTTT. The encoded protein is CASSLVASNSPLHF.

In this sample, this clonotype turned up a few times. The V call is TRBV13, the J call TRBJ1-5; 9 positions match TRBD1. The length of the CDR3 is 15 residues. Trimming cost V 3 bases and J 6 bases; bases outside gene matches: 6. Germline V gives CDR1 PRHDT, CDR2 FYEKMQ (reference sequence). The CDR3 sequence: CASSFYRGLPQPQHF. The CDR3 DNA follows: TGTGCCAGCAGCTTCTACAGGGGGCTCCCTCAGCCCCAGCATTTT.

The V and J genes are TRBV7-9 and TRBJ1-5, with TRBD1 matching 10 bases. There are 16 residues in the CDR3. Germline V gene sequence: CDR1 SEHNR, CDR2 FQNEAQ (reference sequence). J gave up 5 bases and V 5 bases, and 9 bases lay outside the gene matches. Here the CDR3 DNA reads TGTGCCAGCAGCCAGGCCGGGACAGGGGTACATCAGCCCCAGCATTTT. This gives the protein CASSQAGTGVHQPQHF.

In its sample, this clonotype was seen a few times. CDR3 nucleotide sequence: TGTGCCAGCAGCTTTCTCGGGTCGCGGGGAGATACGCAGTATTTT. Translated, it gives CASSFLGSRGDTQYF. J is TRBJ2-3 and V is TRBV7-6, with D tentatively TRBD2 (6 bases). The V end lost 3 bases, the J end lost 5 bases, and 15 bases lay between the germline ends. The CDR3 has 15 amino acids. Germline V gene lookup returns CDR1 SGHVS and CDR2 FNYEAQ.

In this sample, this clonotype turned up a few times. Germline is not matched at one junction end, which may reflect a read error. The chain has TRBV18 and TRBJ2-1; a possible D gene is TRBD2 (6 bases). The CDR3 runs to 15 residues. Germline CDR1 KGHSH, CDR2 LQKENI. CDR3 sequence: CASSPSVGGYSEQFF. The CDR3 bases are TGTGCCAGCTCACCATCGGTCGGAGGGTACAGTGAGCAGTTCTTC.

The sample holds a few counts of this clonotype. CDR3 sequence (DNA): TGCGCCAGCAGCCCACCGGGACAGGGTGGGGCCGGGGAGCTGTTTTTT. This sequence encodes CASSPPGQGGAGELFF. This rearrangement joins TRBV5-1 to TRBJ2-2, with TRBD1 matching over 9 bases. Per germline, CDR1 SGHRS and CDR2 YFSETQ. The CDR3 consists of 16 residues. The V gene end was trimmed by 4 bases and the J gene end by 6 bases; junction bases not matched to a gene: 10. Drawing the rest from reference TRBV5-1 and TRBJ2-2, the complete variable domain is KAGVTQTPRYLIKTRGQQVTLSCSPISGHRSVSWYQQTPGQGLQFLFEYFSETQRNKGNFPGRFSGRQFSNSRSEMNVSTLELGDSALYLCASSPPGQGGAGELFFGEGSRLTVL.

V usage is TRBV11-2 and J usage is TRBJ2-1, with a weak D call TRBD2 (6 bases). The CDR3 loop spans 13 amino acids. From germline, CDR1 is SGHAT and CDR2 FQNNGV. Trimming removed 6 bases at V and 4 bases at J, with 10 bases between. The CDR3 sequence is CASRSSVYNEQFF. The CDR3 region has the DNA TGTGCCAGCAGATCTAGCGTGTACAATGAGCAGTTCTTC.

J is TRBJ2-7 and V is TRBV29-1; 8 bases line up with TRBD2. After removal of 6 bases from V and 3 bases from J, the junction contained 4 bases not matched to a gene. Germline V CDR1 and CDR2: SQVTM, ANQGSEA. This CDR3 spans 12 amino acids. Here the CDR3 DNA reads TGCAGCGTCCAGCGGGGGAGCTACGAGCAGTACTTC. This encodes CSVQRGSYEQYF.

The chain combines TRBV29-1 with TRBJ2-7, with D possibly matching TRBD1 (6 bases). V was shortened by 7 bases and J by 3 bases, with 13 bases between the two germline ends. This CDR3 comprises 12 residues. In germline, CDR1 is SQVTM, CDR2 ANQGSEA. The CDR3 here is CSDRDTYYEQYV. The CDR3 coding sequence is TGCAGCGATAGGGACACCTACTACGAGCAGTACGTC.

The chain couples TRBV7-9 to TRBJ2-7; D unclear. Germline CDR1 reads SEHNR; CDR2 reads FQNEAQ (reference sequence). CDR3 length: 14 residues. V dropped 8 bases and J dropped 1 base, with 15 bases sitting between them. Here the CDR3 reads CASCDLDGSYEQYV. In DNA form, the CDR3 reads TGTGCCAGCTGCGACCTGGACGGATCCTACGAGCAGTACGTC.

This clonotype occurred a few times. The chain is built from TRBV10-3 and TRBJ2-2; no clear D gene. The ends were cut back, 2 bases at V and 2 bases at J, with 12 bases in the middle. Germline values: CDR1 ENHRY, CDR2 SYGVKD. The CDR3 has 16 amino acids. The CDR3 protein is CAISERASLNTGELFF. The CDR3 bases are TGTGCCATCAGTGAGAGGGCATCTTTAAACACCGGGGAGCTGTTTTTT.

V gene TRBV10-3 combines with J gene TRBJ2-1, with D perhaps matching TRBD2 (5 bases). The V gene's germline CDR1 is ENHRY and CDR2 SYGVKD. The CDR3 totals 15 residues. Trimming took off 5 bases at V and 5 bases at J, with 16 bases between the two ends. Written as DNA, the CDR3 is TGTGCCATCAGTTTCACTAGGCCGCCCAACAATGAGCAGTTCTTC. Residues: CAISFTRPPNNEQFF.

The gene calls are TRBV12-3 or TRBV12-4 and TRBJ1-1; possibly TRBD1 for D (6 bases). V shed 5 bases and J shed 11 bases, with 15 bases lying between them. The CDR3 is made up of 12 amino acids. CDR3 residues: CASSPVDSWAFF. CDR3 DNA sequence: TGTGCCAGCAGTCCCGTGGACAGTTGGGCTTTCTTT.

This chain links TRBV5-1 with TRBJ2-1, with 14 bases fitting TRBD2. Germline V gene lookup returns CDR1 SGHRS and CDR2 YFSETQ. The trim removed 4 bases at V and 2 bases at J, leaving 5 bases unmatched. The CDR3 contains 17 residues. Written as DNA, the CDR3 is TGCGCCAGCAGCCCGGGACTAGCGGGGGTTGCCTACAATGAGCAGTTCTTC. Encoded protein: CASSPGLAGVAYNEQFF.

J is TRBJ1-4 and V is TRBV5-1; D uncertain. The CDR3 covers 15 residues. Looked up from germline, CDR1 is SGHRS and CDR2 is YFSETQ. Trimming stripped 0 bases from V and 0 bases from J, with 6 bases between. For the CDR3, the DNA is TGCGCCAGCAGCTTGGCTCAGACAACTAATGAAAAACTGTTTTTT. This encodes CASSLAQTTNEKLFF.

This clonotype was observed a few times. This rearrangement joins TRBV12-3 or TRBV12-4 to TRBJ1-2; D gene uncertain. The CDR3 is 13 amino acids. V gave up 0 bases and J gave up 7 bases, with 9 bases separating them. This CDR3 reads CASSLAGRSGYTF. In DNA, the CDR3 is TGTGCCAGCAGTTTAGCAGGGAGAAGTGGCTACACCTTC.

The chain joins TRBV4-2 to TRBJ2-5; D is tentatively TRBD1 or TRBD2 (5 bases each). Germline CDR1 reads LGHNA; CDR2 reads YNFKEQ. V gave up 0 bases and J gave up 5 bases, with 10 bases separating them. This CDR3 contains 14 residues. CDR3 bases: TGTGCCAGCAGCCAAGACAGGGACGGGGAGACCCAGTACTTC. Its protein product is CASSQDRDGETQYF.

The chain couples TRBV12-3 or TRBV12-4 to TRBJ2-3, with D perhaps matching TRBD2 (5 bases). Between the trimmed V and J ends, which lost 5 bases and 3 bases, there was a span of 9 bases. The CDR3 runs 13 residues. CDR3 loop: CASSGRLTDTQYF. CDR3 nucleotides: TGTGCCAGCAGTGGACGACTAACAGATACGCAGTATTTT.